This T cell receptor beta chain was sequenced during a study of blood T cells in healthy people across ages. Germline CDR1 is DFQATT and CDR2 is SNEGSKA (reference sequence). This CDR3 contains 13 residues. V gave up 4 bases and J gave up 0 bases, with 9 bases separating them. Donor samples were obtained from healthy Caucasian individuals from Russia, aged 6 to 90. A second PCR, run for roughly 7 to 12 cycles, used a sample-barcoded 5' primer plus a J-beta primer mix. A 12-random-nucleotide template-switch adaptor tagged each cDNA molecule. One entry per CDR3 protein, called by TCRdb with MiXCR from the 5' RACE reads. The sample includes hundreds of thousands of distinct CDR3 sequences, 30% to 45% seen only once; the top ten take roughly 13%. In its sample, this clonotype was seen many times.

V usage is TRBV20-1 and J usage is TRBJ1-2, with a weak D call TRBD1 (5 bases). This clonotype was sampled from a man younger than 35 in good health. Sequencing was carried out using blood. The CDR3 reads CSANRPTNYGYTF. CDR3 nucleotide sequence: TGCAGTGCTAACAGGCCCACTAACTATGGCTACACCTTC.